This paragraph covers one T cell receptor (beta chain) sequence. The sample belongs to a study of cytomegalovirus exposure and HLA in healthy donors. Germline CDR1 is MNHNS and CDR2 is SASEGT. V lost 6 bases and J 3 bases, leaving 17 bases between the germline ends. The CDR3 is made up of 15 amino acids. The PCR made use of 60 Vbeta and 13 Jbeta primers. Generated by immunoSEQ multiplex PCR, the TCRdb table keeps only in-frame clones and is missing some. The data hold roughly 170,000 clones, with 80% observed a single time. The receptor was derived from a boy aged 5 to 17 in good health and CMV-seronegative. Source material: PBMCs. This rearrangement joins TRBV6-1 to TRBJ1-1, with a weak D call TRBD1 (5 bases). In DNA, the CDR3 is TGTGCCAGCAGCGGCGGACACGGTGACTACACTGAAGCTTTCTTT. This codes for CASSGGHGDYTEAFF.